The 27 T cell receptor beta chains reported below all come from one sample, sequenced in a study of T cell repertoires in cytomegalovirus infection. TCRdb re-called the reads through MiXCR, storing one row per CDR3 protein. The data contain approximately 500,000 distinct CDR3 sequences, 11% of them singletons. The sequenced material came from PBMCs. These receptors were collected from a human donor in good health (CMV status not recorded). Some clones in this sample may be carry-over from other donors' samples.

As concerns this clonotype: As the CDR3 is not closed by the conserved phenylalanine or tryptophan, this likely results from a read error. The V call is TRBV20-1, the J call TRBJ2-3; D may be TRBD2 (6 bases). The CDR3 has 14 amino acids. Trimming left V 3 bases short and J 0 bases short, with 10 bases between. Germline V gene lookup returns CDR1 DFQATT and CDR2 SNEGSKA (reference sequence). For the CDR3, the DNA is TGCAGTGCTAGTTCCAGCGGGAGCACAGATACGCAGTATCTT. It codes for CSASSSGSTDTQYL.

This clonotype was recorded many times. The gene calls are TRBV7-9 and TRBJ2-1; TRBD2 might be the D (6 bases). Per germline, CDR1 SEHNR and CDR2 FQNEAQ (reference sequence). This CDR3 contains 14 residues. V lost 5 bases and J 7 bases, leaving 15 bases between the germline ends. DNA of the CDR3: TGTGCCAGCAGCCCCAACCCCGGGGGAAATGAGCAGTTCTTC. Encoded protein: CASSPNPGGNEQFF. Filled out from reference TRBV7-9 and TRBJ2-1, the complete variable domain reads DTGVSQNPRHKITKRGQNVTFRCDPISEHNRLYWYRQTLGQGPEFLTYFQNEAQLEKSRLLSDRFSAERPKGSFSTLEIQRTEQGDSAMYLCASSPNPGGNEQFFGPGTRLTVL.

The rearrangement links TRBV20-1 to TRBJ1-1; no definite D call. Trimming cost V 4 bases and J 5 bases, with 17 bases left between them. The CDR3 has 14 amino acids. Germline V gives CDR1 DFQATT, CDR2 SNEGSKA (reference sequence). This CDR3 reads CSATRATRGTEAFF. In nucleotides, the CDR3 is TGCAGTGCTACACGTGCGACCAGAGGGACTGAAGCTTTCTTT.

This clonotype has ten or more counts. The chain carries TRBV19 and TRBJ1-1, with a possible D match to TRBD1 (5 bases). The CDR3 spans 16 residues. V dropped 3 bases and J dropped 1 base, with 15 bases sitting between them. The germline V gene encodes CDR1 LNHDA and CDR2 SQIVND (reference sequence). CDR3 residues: CASSMISSRANTEAFF. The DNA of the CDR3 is TGTGCCAGTAGTATGATCTCCTCCAGGGCGAACACTGAAGCTTTCTTT.

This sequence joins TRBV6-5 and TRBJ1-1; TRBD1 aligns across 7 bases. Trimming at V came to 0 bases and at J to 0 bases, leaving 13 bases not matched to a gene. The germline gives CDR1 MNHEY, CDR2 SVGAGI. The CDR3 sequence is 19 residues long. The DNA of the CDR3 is TGTGCCAGCAGTTACTCACTACCCCTGGGGACAGCTATGAACACTGAAGCTTTCTTT. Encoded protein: CASSYSLPLGTAMNTEAFF.

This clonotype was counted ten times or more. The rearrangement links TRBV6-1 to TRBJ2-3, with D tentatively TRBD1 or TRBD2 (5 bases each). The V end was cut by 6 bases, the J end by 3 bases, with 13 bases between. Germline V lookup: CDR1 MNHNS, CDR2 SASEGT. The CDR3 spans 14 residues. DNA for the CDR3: TGTGCCAGCAGGGGGGTGTGGGGTACAGATACGCAGTATTTT. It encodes CASRGVWGTDTQYF.

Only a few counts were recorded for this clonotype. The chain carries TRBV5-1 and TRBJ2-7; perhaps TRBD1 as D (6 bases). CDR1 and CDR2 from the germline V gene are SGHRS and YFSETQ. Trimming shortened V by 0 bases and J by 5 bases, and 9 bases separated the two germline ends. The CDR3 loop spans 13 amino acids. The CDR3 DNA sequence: TGCGCCAGCAGCTTGGGTTACAGGGACGAGCAGTACTTC. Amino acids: CASSLGYRDEQYF. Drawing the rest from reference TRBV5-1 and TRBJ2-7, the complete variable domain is KAGVTQTPRYLIKTRGQQVTLSCSPISGHRSVSWYQQTPGQGLQFLFEYFSETQRNKGNFPGRFSGRQFSNSRSEMNVSTLELGDSALYLCASSLGYRDEQYFGPGTRLTVT.

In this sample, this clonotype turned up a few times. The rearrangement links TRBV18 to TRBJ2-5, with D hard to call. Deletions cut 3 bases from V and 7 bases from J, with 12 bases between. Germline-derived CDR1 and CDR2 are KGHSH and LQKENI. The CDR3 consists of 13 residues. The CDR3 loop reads CASSPPSLGTQYF. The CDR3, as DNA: TGTGCCAGCTCACCCCCGAGTCTGGGGACCCAGTACTTC.

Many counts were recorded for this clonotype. The CDR3: CASSIQNSPLHF. The DNA of the CDR3 is TGTGCCAGTAGTATCCAGAATTCACCCCTCCACTTT. V and J are TRBV19 and TRBJ1-6; no reliable D call. CDR1 and CDR2 (germline): LNHDA, SQIVND (reference sequence). V was clipped by 3 bases and J by 7 bases, with 4 bases between them. The CDR3 runs to 12 residues.

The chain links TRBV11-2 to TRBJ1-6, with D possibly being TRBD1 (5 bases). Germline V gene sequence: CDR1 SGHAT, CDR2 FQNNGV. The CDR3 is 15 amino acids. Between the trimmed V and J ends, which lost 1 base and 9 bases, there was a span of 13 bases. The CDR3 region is CASSLVAGEGSPLHF. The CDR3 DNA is TGTGCCAGCAGCTTAGTGGCGGGGGAGGGTTCACCCCTCCACTTT.

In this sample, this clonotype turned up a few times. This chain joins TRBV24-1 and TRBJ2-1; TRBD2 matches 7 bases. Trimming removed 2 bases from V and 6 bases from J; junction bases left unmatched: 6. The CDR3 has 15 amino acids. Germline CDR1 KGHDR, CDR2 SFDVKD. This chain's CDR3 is CATSDSGLLSNEQFF. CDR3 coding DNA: TGTGCCACCAGTGATTCGGGACTACTTAGCAATGAGCAGTTCTTC.

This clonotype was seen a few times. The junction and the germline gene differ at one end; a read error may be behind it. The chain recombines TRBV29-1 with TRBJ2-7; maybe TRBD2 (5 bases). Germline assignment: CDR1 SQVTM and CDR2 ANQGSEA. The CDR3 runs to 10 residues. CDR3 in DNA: TGCAGCGTTGAAGATCGAGGGTACCACTTC. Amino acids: CSVEDRGYHF.

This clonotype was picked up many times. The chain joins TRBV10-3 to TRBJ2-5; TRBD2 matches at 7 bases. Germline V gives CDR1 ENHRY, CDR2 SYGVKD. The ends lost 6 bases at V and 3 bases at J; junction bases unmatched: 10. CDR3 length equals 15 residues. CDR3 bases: TGTGCCATCAGCCCCGGGTGGGCGGGAGAAGAGACCCAGTACTTC. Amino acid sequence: CAISPGWAGEETQYF.

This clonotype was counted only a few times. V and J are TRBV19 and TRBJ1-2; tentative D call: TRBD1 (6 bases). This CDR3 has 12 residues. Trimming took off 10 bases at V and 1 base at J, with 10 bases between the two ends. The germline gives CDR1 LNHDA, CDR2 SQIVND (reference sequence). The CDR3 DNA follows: TGTGCCACCTTACAGGGTAACTATGGCTACACCTTC. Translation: CATLQGNYGYTF. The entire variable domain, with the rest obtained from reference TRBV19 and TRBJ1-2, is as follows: DGGITQSPKYLFRKEGQNVTLSCEQNLNHDAMYWYRQDPGQGLRLIYYSQIVNDFQKGDIAEGYSVSREKKESFPLTVTSAQKNPTAFYLCATLQGNYGYTFGSGTRLTVV.

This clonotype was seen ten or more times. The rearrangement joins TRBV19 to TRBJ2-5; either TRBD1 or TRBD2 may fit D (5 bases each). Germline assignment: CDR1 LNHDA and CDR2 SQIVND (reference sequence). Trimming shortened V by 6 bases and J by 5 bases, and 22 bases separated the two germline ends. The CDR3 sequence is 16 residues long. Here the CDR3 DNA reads TGTGCCAGTAGGAAAATCGGGGCCCCCGACCGGGAGACCCAGTACTTC. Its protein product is CASRKIGAPDRETQYF. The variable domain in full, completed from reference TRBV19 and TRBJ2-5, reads DGGITQSPKYLFRKEGQNVTLSCEQNLNHDAMYWYRQDPGQGLRLIYYSQIVNDFQKGDIAEGYSVSREKKESFPLTVTSAQKNPTAFYLCASRKIGAPDRETQYFGPGTRLLVL.

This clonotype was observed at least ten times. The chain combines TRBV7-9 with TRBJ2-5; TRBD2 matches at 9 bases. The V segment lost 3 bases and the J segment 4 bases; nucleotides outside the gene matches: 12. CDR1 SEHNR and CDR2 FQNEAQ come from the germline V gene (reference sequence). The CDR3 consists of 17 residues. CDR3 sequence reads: CASSFRSRGRAPETQYF. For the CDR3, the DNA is TGTGCCAGCAGCTTTCGCTCTCGCGGGAGGGCCCCAGAGACCCAGTACTTC.

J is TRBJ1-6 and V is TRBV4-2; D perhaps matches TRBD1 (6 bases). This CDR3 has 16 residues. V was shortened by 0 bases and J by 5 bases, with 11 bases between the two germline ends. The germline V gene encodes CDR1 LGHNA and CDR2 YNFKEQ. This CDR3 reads CASSQDGAGDNSPLHF. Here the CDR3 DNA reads TGTGCCAGCAGCCAAGATGGGGCAGGGGATAATTCACCCCTCCACTTT.

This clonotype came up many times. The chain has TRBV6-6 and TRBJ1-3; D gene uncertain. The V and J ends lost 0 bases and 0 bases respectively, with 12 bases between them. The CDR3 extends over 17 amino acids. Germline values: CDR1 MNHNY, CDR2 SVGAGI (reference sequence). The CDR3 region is CASSYSGSPYSGNTIYF. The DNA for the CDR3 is TGTGCCAGCAGTTACTCGGGCAGTCCCTACTCTGGAAACACCATATATTTT.

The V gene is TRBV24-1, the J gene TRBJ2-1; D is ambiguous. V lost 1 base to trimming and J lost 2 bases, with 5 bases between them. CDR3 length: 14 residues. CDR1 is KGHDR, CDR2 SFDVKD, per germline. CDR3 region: CATSDLGPYNEQFF. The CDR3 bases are TGTGCCACCAGTGATTTAGGGCCCTACAATGAGCAGTTCTTC.

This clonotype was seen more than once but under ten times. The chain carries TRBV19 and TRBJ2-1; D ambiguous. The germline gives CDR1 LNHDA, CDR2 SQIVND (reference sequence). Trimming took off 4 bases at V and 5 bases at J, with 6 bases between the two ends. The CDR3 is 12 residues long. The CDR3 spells CASSTRDNEQFF. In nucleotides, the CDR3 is TGTGCCAGTAGTACTCGTGACAATGAGCAGTTCTTC.

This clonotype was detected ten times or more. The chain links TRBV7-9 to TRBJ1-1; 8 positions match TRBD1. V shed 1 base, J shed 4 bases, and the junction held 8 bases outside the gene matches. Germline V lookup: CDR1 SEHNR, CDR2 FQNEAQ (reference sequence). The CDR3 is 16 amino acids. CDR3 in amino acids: CASSLGATGEFTEAFF. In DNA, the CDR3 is TGTGCCAGCAGCTTAGGAGCGACAGGGGAGTTCACTGAAGCTTTCTTT. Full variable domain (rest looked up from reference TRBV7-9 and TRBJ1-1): DTGVSQNPRHKITKRGQNVTFRCDPISEHNRLYWYRQTLGQGPEFLTYFQNEAQLEKSRLLSDRFSAERPKGSFSTLEIQRTEQGDSAMYLCASSLGATGEFTEAFFGQGTRLTVV.

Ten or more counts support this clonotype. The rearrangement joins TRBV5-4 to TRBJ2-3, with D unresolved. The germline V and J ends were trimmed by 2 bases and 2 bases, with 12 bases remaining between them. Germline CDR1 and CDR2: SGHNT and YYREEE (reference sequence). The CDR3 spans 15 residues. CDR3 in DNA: TGTGCCAGCAGCTTCTTCGGTCAGAACACAGATACGCAGTATTTT. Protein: CASSFFGQNTDTQYF.

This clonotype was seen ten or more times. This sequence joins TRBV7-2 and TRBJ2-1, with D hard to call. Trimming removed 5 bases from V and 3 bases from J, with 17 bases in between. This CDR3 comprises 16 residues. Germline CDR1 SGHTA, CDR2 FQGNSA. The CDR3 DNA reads TGTGCCAGCAGCCCTTACGAACAGAGGATCTACAATGAGCAGTTCTTC. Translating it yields CASSPYEQRIYNEQFF.

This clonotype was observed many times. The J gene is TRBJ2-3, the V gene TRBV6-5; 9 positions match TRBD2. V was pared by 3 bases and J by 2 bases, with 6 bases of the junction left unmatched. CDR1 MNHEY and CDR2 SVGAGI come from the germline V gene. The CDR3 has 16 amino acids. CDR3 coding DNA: TGTGCCAGCAGTTATTCCAGCGGGGGGTTCACAGATACGCAGTATTTT. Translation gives CASSYSSGGFTDTQYF.

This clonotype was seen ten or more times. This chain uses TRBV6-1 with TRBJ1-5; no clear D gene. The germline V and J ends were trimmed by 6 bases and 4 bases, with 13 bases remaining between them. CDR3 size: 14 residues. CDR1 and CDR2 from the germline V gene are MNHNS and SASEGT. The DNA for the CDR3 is TGTGCCAGCAGGGACGGCGCGGGTAATCAGCCCCAGCATTTT. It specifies CASRDGAGNQPQHF.

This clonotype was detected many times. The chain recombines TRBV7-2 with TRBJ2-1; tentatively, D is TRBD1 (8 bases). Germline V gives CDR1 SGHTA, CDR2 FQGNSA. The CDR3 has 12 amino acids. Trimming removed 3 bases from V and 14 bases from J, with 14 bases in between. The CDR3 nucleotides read TGTGCCAGCAGCTTCGACAGGGGAGGGAAGTTCTTC. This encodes CASSFDRGGKFF. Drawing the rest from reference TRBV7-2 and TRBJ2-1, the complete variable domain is GAGVSQSPSNKVTEKGKDVELRCDPISGHTALYWYRQSLGQGLEFLIYFQGNSAPDKSGLPSDRFSAERTGGSVSTLTIQRTQQEDSAVYLCASSFDRGGKFFGPGTRLTVL.

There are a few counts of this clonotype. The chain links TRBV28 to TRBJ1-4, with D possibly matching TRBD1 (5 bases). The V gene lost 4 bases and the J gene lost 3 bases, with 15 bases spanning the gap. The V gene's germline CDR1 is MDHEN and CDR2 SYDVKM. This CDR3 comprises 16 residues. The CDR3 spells CASSSRTRGPNEKLFF. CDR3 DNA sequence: TGTGCCAGCAGTTCTCGAACGCGGGGCCCTAATGAAAAACTGTTTTTT.